The present entry profiles one TCR beta chain with its context. The antigen remains unidentified. The sequencing template was cDNA reverse transcribed from extracted RNA. This table comes from immunoSEQ multiplex PCR, and its TCRdb copy is limited to in-frame clones, with some not included. The table records 150,000 or so clones, about 60% of them present only once. The data were obtained in a study of CD8+ T cells in alopecia areata. The CDR3 length is 13 residues. CDR1 and CDR2 (germline): LNHNV, YYDKDF (reference sequence). Trimming pared 3 bases from V and 4 bases from J, leaving 9 bases between. Study-wide points: TCR sharing across patients was less clear than in mice, possibly HLA-related.

This TCR derives from a human donor with alopecia areata. The starting material was CD4+ T cells sorted from blood, obtained at week 0. This chain joins TRBV15 and TRBJ1-2; no firm D call. CDR3 coding DNA: TGTGCCACCAGCAGGGGTTTAGGCTATGGCTACACCTTC. Translated: CATSRGLGYGYTF.